The clone carrying this TCR beta chain appeared a few times. No antigen is known for it. Sequence data for DNA of cultured CD4+ T cells were generated by the Oncomine TCR Beta short-read assay. TCRdb re-called the PCR reads with MiXCR, one entry per CDR3 protein. The sample has about 25,000 distinct CDR3 sequences, under 65% seen once. This CDR3 is 15 amino acids long. CDR1 is MNHNS, CDR2 SASEGT, per germline. Between the trimmed V and J ends, which lost 6 bases and 1 base, there was a span of 15 bases. The record originates from a study of vaccination and CD4 T cells after COVID-19. Treatment reported: 10-day PBMC culture with coronavirus spike peptide pools or control peptides (ViraFEST assay). ViraFEST used peptide pools to expand antigen-specific T cells and subsequently sequenced their TCRs. Study findings and constraints: Nearly all convalescent vaccine-specific clones, 304 of 307, recognized only SARS-CoV-2 spike.

The sequence was obtained from a human donor who had recovered from COVID-19. Specimen: CD4+ T cells from blood, cultured in vitro. This chain connects TRBV6-1 to TRBJ1-1, with D hard to call. The chain's CDR3 is CASRVNGPTNTEAFF. The DNA for the CDR3 is TGTGCCAGCAGGGTAAATGGACCGACGAACACTGAAGCTTTCTTT.